A single sample gave rise to the 27 T cell receptor beta chains below, sequenced in a study of blood T cell repertoires in COVID-19 (dated by TCRdb to about 2020). The protocol used for the library was the immunoSEQ multiplex PCR assay. TCRdb retrieved this table from immuneACCESS and kept in-frame rearrangements only. Not all clones are present; in checked studies, unresolved V genes account for under half, and no reason is known for the remainder. This sample holds some 250,000 clones; 81% were observed only once. The ten largest account for 2.5% to 3.5% of the sample. Sequencing was performed on peripheral blood. The origin of the receptors is a woman aged 55-70 years with active or convalescent COVID-19.

This chain uses TRBV10-2 with TRBJ1-2, with D perhaps TRBD1 (5 bases). Trimming removed 8 bases at V and 0 bases at J, with 16 bases between. Germline V gives CDR1 WSHSY, CDR2 SAAADI. The CDR3 is 15 amino acids. In nucleotides, the CDR3 is TGCGCCAGCCGGGGGGGACCGACCACTAACTATGGCTACACCTTC. Encoded protein: CASRGGPTTNYGYTF.

The J gene is TRBJ1-1, the V gene TRBV7-2; 7 nucleotides line up with TRBD1. The CDR3 sequence is 14 residues long. The V gene's germline CDR1 is SGHTA and CDR2 FQGNSA. Trimming took 5 bases from V and 4 from J; bases not matched to a gene: 7. The CDR3 protein is CASSAQQGPTEAFF. The CDR3 DNA reads as TGTGCCAGCAGCGCCCAACAGGGGCCCACTGAAGCTTTCTTT.

The rearrangement links TRBV4-3 to TRBJ1-2; D is perhaps TRBD1 (6 bases). V shed 1 base and J shed 6 bases, with 18 bases lying between them. Germline loops: CDR1 LGHNA, CDR2 YSLEER. This CDR3 is built from 16 residues. CDR3 nucleotides: TGCGCCAGCAGCCAAGCTCTTACAGGGCGGGAGGATGGCTACACCTTC. Translation gives CASSQALTGREDGYTF.

The table lists this clone with a count of one. The rearrangement links TRBV7-2 to TRBJ1-5, with 8 bases identical to TRBD1. Trimming cost V 5 bases and J 0 bases; bases outside gene matches: 3. Germline V gene data show CDR1 as SGHTA and CDR2 as FQGNSA. The CDR3 contains 15 residues. In DNA, the CDR3 is TGTGCCAGCAGCCCAGGGGGCAGTAGCAATCAGCCCCAGCATTTT. Protein: CASSPGGSSNQPQHF.

The chain uses TRBV9 and TRBJ1-1; 10 bases are a match to TRBD1. The CDR3 totals 15 residues. From germline, CDR1 is SGDLS and CDR2 YYNGEE. V lost 1 base and J lost 10; bases outside the gene matches: 10. The chain's CDR3 is CASSVTDRGASGAFF. For the CDR3, the DNA is TGTGCCAGCAGCGTAACGGACAGGGGGGCTTCGGGAGCTTTCTTT.

V gene TRBV6-2 or TRBV6-3 combines with J gene TRBJ2-5; 12 nucleotides align to TRBD2. J was trimmed by 5 bases and V by 6 bases; bases with no gene match: 13. The germline V gene encodes CDR1 MNHEY and CDR2 SVGEGT. CDR3 length: 17 residues. The CDR3: CASSRGRLAGVRETQYF. The CDR3 DNA is TGTGCCAGCAGCCGGGGGCGACTAGCGGGGGTTCGTGAGACCCAGTACTTC.

In this sample, this clone turned up once. The J gene is TRBJ2-5, the V gene TRBV4-2, with 11 nucleotides matching TRBD1. The CDR3 has 16 residues. Germline values: CDR1 LGHNA, CDR2 YNFKEQ. V shed 1 base, J shed 5 bases, and the junction held 6 bases outside the gene matches. The CDR3 reads CASSQGGQGAVETQYF. The CDR3 nucleotides are TGTGCCAGCAGCCAAGGTGGACAGGGGGCTGTGGAGACCCAGTACTTC.

This clone came up a few times. V gene TRBV7-3 combines with J gene TRBJ2-2; maybe TRBD1 (6 bases). Between the trimmed V and J ends, which lost 1 base and 7 bases, there was a span of 22 bases. From germline, CDR1 is SGHTA and CDR2 FQGTGA. The CDR3 consists of 18 residues. DNA for the CDR3: TGTGCCAGCAGCTTAATCGGCAGGCCAGGGGCCACCGGCGGGGAGCTGTTTTTT. It is translated as CASSLIGRPGATGGELFF.

The rearrangement uses TRBV5-6 and TRBJ2-5; 10 bases match TRBD2. Per the germline V gene, CDR1 is SGHDT and CDR2 is YYEEEE. The CDR3 contains 14 residues. The trim removed 4 bases at V and 7 bases at J, leaving 7 bases unmatched. DNA of the CDR3: TGTGCCAGCAGCGCAAGCGGGGGGGCGGGGACCCAGTACTTC. It specifies CASSASGGAGTQYF.

J is TRBJ1-2 and V is TRBV2, with a possible D match to TRBD1 (6 bases). V dropped 4 bases and J dropped 4 bases, with 10 bases sitting between them. The CDR3 totals 13 residues. Germline V gene sequence: CDR1 SNHLY, CDR2 FYNNEI. CDR3 sequence: CASSGRTVYGYTF. CDR3 nucleotides: TGTGCCAGCAGTGGGAGGACAGTCTATGGCTACACCTTC.

J is TRBJ2-7 and V is TRBV6-1; TRBD2 aligns across 7 bases. The V gene end was trimmed by 1 base and the J gene end by 5 bases; junction bases not matched to a gene: 14. The germline V gene encodes CDR1 MNHNS and CDR2 SASEGT. The CDR3 extends over 17 amino acids. The CDR3 sequence: CASSEVRGMRGGNEQYF. The CDR3 nucleotides are TGTGCCAGCAGTGAAGTTCGGGGAATGCGGGGAGGGAACGAGCAGTACTTC.

The rearrangement links TRBV6-5 to TRBJ2-3; 9 nucleotides match TRBD2. The CDR3 has 15 residues. Germline CDR1 is MNHEY and CDR2 is SVGAGI. J was trimmed by 2 bases and V by 6 bases; bases with no gene match: 6. CDR3 in amino acids: CASRGSGGNTDTQYF. The CDR3 DNA is TGTGCCAGCAGGGGTAGCGGGGGTAACACAGATACGCAGTATTTT.

The chain links TRBV7-9 to TRBJ1-2; 9 nucleotides agree with TRBD1. Germline V CDR1 and CDR2: SEHNR, FQNEAQ (reference sequence). The trim removed 3 bases at V and 5 bases at J, leaving 4 bases unmatched. This CDR3 spans 14 amino acids. CDR3: CASSFGGQGYGYTF. CDR3 DNA sequence: TGTGCCAGCAGCTTTGGGGGACAGGGTTATGGCTACACCTTC.

The V and J genes are TRBV18 and TRBJ1-1; weak D call: TRBD1 (5 bases). With 2 bases removed from V and 4 bases from J, the gap between germline ends came to 8 bases. The CDR3 extends over 13 amino acids. Germline lookup yields CDR1 KGHSH and CDR2 LQKENI. The CDR3 loop reads CASSPMGGTEAFF. The CDR3 region has the DNA TGTGCCAGCTCACCAATGGGGGGCACTGAAGCTTTCTTT.

The J gene is TRBJ2-7, the V gene TRBV19, with 11 bases identical to TRBD2. After removal of 2 bases from V and 2 bases from J, the junction contained 8 bases not matched to a gene. The CDR3 is made up of 17 amino acids. Germline CDR1 and CDR2: LNHDA and SQIVND (reference sequence). In DNA form, the CDR3 reads TGTGCCAGTAGTATAAAACCGACTAGCGGGGCTCCCTACGAGCAGTACTTC. Its translation is CASSIKPTSGAPYEQYF.

The chain is built from TRBV6-2 or TRBV6-3 and TRBJ1-1; D remains unclear. Trimming cost V 2 bases and J 7 bases, with 11 bases left between them. Germline assignment: CDR1 MNHEY and CDR2 SVGEGT. The CDR3 length is 13 residues. CDR3 sequence (DNA): TGTGCCAGCAGTTACGCGCTGGGAGGTGAAGCTTTCTTT. Translated, it gives CASSYALGGEAFF.

The J gene is TRBJ1-2, the V gene TRBV6-5; 8 bases line up with TRBD1. The junction had 8 bases not matched to a gene; V was cut back by 6 bases and J by 8 bases. Germline V gives CDR1 MNHEY, CDR2 SVGAGI. The CDR3 has 13 amino acids. The CDR3 loop reads CASSRRGQGGYTF. In nucleotides, the CDR3 is TGTGCCAGCAGCCGCAGGGGGCAGGGGGGCTACACCTTC.

The V call is TRBV11-3, the J call TRBJ2-3, with TRBD1 identical over 8 bases. V lost 4 bases to trimming and J lost 0 bases; unmatched junction nucleotides: 3. This CDR3 has 15 residues. The V gene's germline CDR1 is SGHNT and CDR2 YENEEA. The CDR3 coding sequence is TGTGCCAGCAGCTCGGGACAGGCGAGCACAGATACGCAGTATTTT. This codes for CASSSGQASTDTQYF.

This clone has just one count. This sequence joins TRBV18 and TRBJ2-5; D is undetermined. Looked up from germline, CDR1 is KGHSH and CDR2 is LQKENI. CDR3 length: 15 residues. Trimming shortened V by 3 bases and J by 1 base, and 12 bases separated the two germline ends. In DNA, the CDR3 is TGTGCCAGCTCACCGAGAAAGGCGGTCCAAGAGACCCAGTACTTC. This translates into CASSPRKAVQETQYF.

This chain uses TRBV12-5 with TRBJ1-2, with no clear D. The length of the CDR3 is 14 residues. The germline V and J ends were trimmed by 6 bases and 6 bases, with 17 bases remaining between them. CDR1 is LGHNT and CDR2 is FRNRAP in the germline V gene. CDR3 in DNA: TGTGCTAGTGGCCCACCCGGGGTTTCTGATGGCTACACCTTC. It codes for CASGPPGVSDGYTF.

The CDR3 is CASSPDMNTEAFF. The CDR3, as DNA: TGCGCCAGCAGCCCCGACATGAACACTGAAGCTTTCTTT. J is TRBJ1-1 and V is TRBV10-1; D gene unclear. V was trimmed by 6 bases and J by 0 bases, leaving 8 bases between them. Germline assignment: CDR1 WNHNN and CDR2 SYGVQD (reference sequence). CDR3 length equals 13 residues.

The J gene is TRBJ1-3, the V gene TRBV19, with TRBD1 as a possible D gene (5 bases). CDR1 is LNHDA and CDR2 is SQIVND in the germline V gene (reference sequence). Trimming shortened V by 8 bases and J by 2 bases, and 13 bases separated the two germline ends. This CDR3 comprises 14 residues. The CDR3 DNA follows: TGTGCCAGTTACCCGGCAGGGACTGGAAACACCATATATTTT. Protein product: CASYPAGTGNTIYF.

This clone was recorded once. This rearrangement joins TRBV2 to TRBJ2-1, with 12 bases that match TRBD1. The CDR3 contains 14 residues. Germline V gene sequence: CDR1 SNHLY, CDR2 FYNNEI. With 5 bases clipped from V and 9 bases from J, the junction kept 5 bases outside the gene matches. The CDR3 nucleotides read TGTGCCAGCAGTCCCGGGACAGGGGGCTCTGAGCAGTTCTTC. It encodes CASSPGTGGSEQFF.

This clone was counted once. This chain links TRBV5-1 with TRBJ1-1, with D maybe TRBD1 (5 bases). The CDR3 covers 14 residues. The V gene lost 2 bases and the J gene lost 5 bases, with 13 bases spanning the gap. Germline assignment: CDR1 SGHRS and CDR2 YFSETQ. CDR3 bases: TGCGCCAGCAGCTTCAACCCCGGGGGGACTGAAGCTTTCTTT. This sequence encodes CASSFNPGGTEAFF.

This clone was found a few times. This chain links TRBV29-1 with TRBJ1-1; D gene ambiguous. V lost 3 bases to trimming and J lost 1 base, with 12 bases between them. Germline V gene sequence: CDR1 SQVTM, CDR2 ANQGSEA. This CDR3 has 14 amino acids. CDR3 nucleotides: TGCAGCGTTGAGGAGGTCTTCGGGAACACTGAAGCTTTCTTT. This codes for CSVEEVFGNTEAFF. Using reference TRBV29-1 and TRBJ1-1 for the parts outside the CDR3, the full variable domain is SAVISQKPSRDICQRGTSLTIQCQVDSQVTMMFWYRQQPGQSLTLIATANQGSEATYESGFVIDKFPISRPNLTFSTLTVSNMSPEDSSIYLCSVEEVFGNTEAFFGQGTRLTVV.

This clone has a single count. The J gene is TRBJ1-6, the V gene TRBV28; the match to TRBD1 covers 8 bases. The V segment lost 3 bases and the J segment 7 bases; nucleotides outside the gene matches: 2. This CDR3 has 14 residues. Germline CDR1 is MDHEN and CDR2 is SYDVKM. The CDR3 DNA reads as TGTGCCAGCAGTTTGGGACAGGAAAATTCACCCCTCCACTTT. It codes for CASSLGQENSPLHF.

The CDR3 loop is CASSDSGATNEKLFF. As DNA, the CDR3 is TGCGCCAGCAGTGATTCAGGCGCAACTAATGAAAAACTGTTTTTT. This chain uses TRBV10-2 with TRBJ1-4, with D unresolved. Trimming removed 3 bases from V and 0 bases from J, with 8 bases in between. The CDR3 has 15 amino acids. The germline gives CDR1 WSHSY, CDR2 SAAADI.